This record looks at one T cell receptor (beta chain) sequence and its context. Which antigen it targets is not known. No clone much larger than this one lies a single base away; base qualities are absent. Donors were healthy HIV-negative adults with no recently reported acute infections or vaccinations. Every donor was a Caucasian adult living in Nashville, Tennessee, USA. CD8 memory samples combined magnetically selected CD45RO+ cells with CCR7-negative CD45RA+ effector memory (TemRA) cells. After blood collection by leukapheresis, PBMCs were isolated using Ficoll-Histopaque density gradient centrifugation and then cryopreserved in the vapor phase of liquid nitrogen. Analytical flow cytometry was used to check the purity and quantity of every magnetically sorted T cell population. Each sorted fraction had its genomic DNA isolated and then quantified by UV absorbance on a Nanodrop 2000c. The data stem from a study of shared clonotypes between healthy human individuals (dated by TCRdb to the early 2020s). In terms of the full investigation: A few men and a couple of women, aged 18 to 49 years, made up the cohort. Per donor, three plates each were used for CD4 naive and CD4 memory, two for CD8 naive, and one for CD8 memory. To estimate repertoire size and how much clonotypes are shared between individuals, the study performed deep sequencing of blood TCR repertoires from roughly five healthy adults. Libraries were prepared and TCR repertoires were sequenced by different laboratories using diverse techniques, in order to increase sequencing depth and limit assay-specific biases. Leukapheresis yielded between about 0.9 and 9.5 billion PBMCs per donor.

General conclusions and limits of the study: Naive subsets generally had larger estimated clonotype richness than memory subsets did. When four donors were compared, the shared fraction of clonotypes was about 5% for naive CD4, around 4% for naive CD8, 2% to 2.5% for memory CD4, and roughly 0.4% for memory CD8. Pairwise subsampling indicated that sequencing depth was expected to affect the degree of clonotype sharing among donors. The genetic and exposure-history diversity represented was limited by the small number of donors. Compared with non-shared clonotypes, the clonotypes found in all four sorted-subset donors had higher generation probabilities. Only blood was sampled, and tissue TCR repertoires likely differ from those in blood. Even with the large sequencing depth, rarefaction of the sorted-subset datasets indicated that sequencing was incomplete.

From the germline V gene (reference sequence), CDR1 is PRHDT and CDR2 is FYEKMQ. V loses 2 bases at its end and J loses 4 bases; junction bases beyond the gene matches: 6. The CDR3, from cysteine to phenylalanine, totals 15 residues. The only DNA kept is the CDR3, 45 bases in frame from the first base. Using the deep immunoSEQ assay, multiplex PCR amplified TCR CDR3 regions from genomic DNA. Extracted genomic DNA from each cell subset was distributed evenly across all wells of several immunoSEQ 96-well plates, and each plate was treated as a replicate. Each replicate PCR for sorted subsets received about 200 ng genomic DNA, equal to roughly 33,000 T cell genomes. Purified libraries were measured with a Qubit 3.0 fluorometer, size-checked on a Bioanalyzer 2100, and measured again with the KAPA Library Quantification kit. Each immunoSEQ 96-well plate was sequenced on its own single-read 150-cycle Illumina NextSeq 550 flow cell. The authors' analysis ran thus. Because only junctional sequences without quality scores were contained in the immunoSEQ output, filtering matching that applied to full-length reads could not be performed. Sequences were annotated with PyIR, a Python wrapper for IgBLAST v1.9, using IMGT germline references to assign V/J genes and CDR3. Reads were removed for weak V/J assignments (E-value above 1e-6), missing CDR3, stop codons, out-of-frame junctions, or ambiguous translated residues. V3J clonotypes were defined as sequences sharing the same inferred V gene, J gene, and CDR3 amino acid sequence. Percentage overlap between repertoires was computed as shared unique clonotypes divided by the size of the smaller repertoire. Repertoire richness was assessed with RTK rarefaction, the Chao1 estimator, and Recon v2.1 estimates of unobserved clonotypes. Generation probabilities for all TCRbeta clonotypes obtained by the gDNA method from four donors were computed using OLGA. The clones in this table, taken by TCRdb from immuneACCESS, are in-frame only. Not every clone is retained; where verified, under half of the shortfall comes from an unresolved V gene, and the cause of the rest is unknown. The DNA was the basis for D and trimming; V, J and clone size are from that table. This sample lists around 120,000 clones; around 71% were detected once. The ten largest clones add up to approximately 25% of the sample.

The V and J segments used are TRBV13 and TRBJ2-5; 8 central nucleotides agree with TRBD2. This receptor was identified in a woman aged 25 to 39 in good health. What was sequenced was memory CD8+ T cells sorted from blood. What the cell subset or site label conveys for this sample: CD45RO+ cells pooled with CCR7-negative TemRA cells. In nucleotide form, the sequence is TGTGCCAGCAGCTTAATGGGCCTAGCGGGAGAGACCCAGTACTTC. Its protein is CASSLMGLAGETQYF.